These 7 T cell receptor beta chains originate from one sample sequenced in a study of shared clonotypes between healthy human individuals (dated by TCRdb to the early 2020s). Library creation used the immunoSEQ multiplex PCR assay. TCRdb obtained this table from immuneACCESS and retained in-frame rearrangements with V and J assigned. These tables miss some clones; where compared with another copy, unresolved V genes account for less than half of the shortfall, and the remainder is unexplained. The sample includes about 2,500,000 clones, with approximately 94% observed a single time. Roughly 0.15% of the sample is in the top ten clones. The material sequenced was naive CD4+ T cells sorted from blood. The cell subset or site label of this sample denotes: CD45RA+ positively selected. The receptors stem from a man aged 18-30 years in good health.

The rearrangement uses TRBV10-1 and TRBJ2-6; 9 bases map to TRBD1. Trimming took 4 bases from V and 0 from J; bases not matched to a gene: 16. The CDR3 spans 21 residues. CDR1 WNHNN and CDR2 SYGVQD come from the germline V gene (reference sequence). CDR3 region: CASSANLEQGARPSGANVLTF. The CDR3 bases are TGCGCCAGCAGTGCAAACCTCGAACAGGGGGCGCGACCCTCTGGGGCCAACGTCCTGACTTTC.

This chain uses TRBV11-2 with TRBJ2-3; 13 bases are a match to TRBD2. Unmatched junction bases numbered 11, after V lost 7 bases and J lost 4 bases. The CDR3 runs to 17 residues. The germline V gene encodes CDR1 SGHAT and CDR2 FQNNGV. CDR3 DNA: TGTGCCAGCACCACTAGCGGGAGGGCCCGGTCCCCAGATACGCAGTATTTT. Protein product: CASTTSGRARSPDTQYF.

This chain joins TRBV7-2 and TRBJ2-1; TRBD2 is a possible D gene (5 bases). Germline CDR1 reads SGHTA; CDR2 reads FQGNSA. V was trimmed by 4 bases and J by 6 bases, leaving 10 bases between them. The CDR3 has 13 residues. The CDR3: CASSSHSVNEQFF. The CDR3 DNA sequence: TGTGCCAGCAGCTCTCATAGCGTCAATGAGCAGTTCTTC.

The chain uses TRBV5-1 and TRBJ1-5, with a weak D call TRBD1 (5 bases). Germline-derived CDR1 and CDR2 are SGHRS and YFSETQ. This CDR3 has 15 amino acids. The V and J ends lost 4 bases and 8 bases respectively, with 19 bases between them. The CDR3 DNA reads TGCGCCAGCAGCCGTGACGGAGCTGGGGGGGAGCCCCAGCATTTT. Residues: CASSRDGAGGEPQHF.

The V call is TRBV7-2, the J call TRBJ1-4; D gene ambiguous. Germline V gene lookup returns CDR1 SGHTA and CDR2 FQGNSA. With 5 bases removed from V and 0 bases from J, the gap between germline ends came to 7 bases. The CDR3 spans 14 residues. CDR3 in amino acids: CASSRVATNEKLFF. In DNA, the CDR3 is TGTGCCAGCAGCCGAGTTGCAACTAATGAAAAACTGTTTTTT.

Concerning this clone itself: A much larger clone is a single base away; this may be a read error. Other DNA sequences in the same sample also yield this CDR3. The chain joins TRBV10-3 to TRBJ1-5; TRBD1 might be the D (6 bases). The CDR3 length is 14 residues. CDR1 is ENHRY and CDR2 is SYGVKD in the germline V gene. The V gene lost 0 bases and the J gene lost 4 bases, with 7 bases spanning the gap. The CDR3 DNA follows: TGTGCCATCAGTGAGTCAGGGGGGAATCAGCCCCAGCATTTT. Protein product: CAISESGGNQPQHF.

The rearrangement joins TRBV6-1 to TRBJ2-7; 13 bases align to TRBD2. The V gene end was trimmed by 3 bases and the J gene end by 2 bases; junction bases not matched to a gene: 13. Germline V gene lookup returns CDR1 MNHNS and CDR2 SASEGT. CDR3 length: 19 amino acids. CDR3 in DNA: TGTGCCAGCAGTGATGCCGGGACTAGCGGGAAGGGCCGTACCTACGAGCAGTACTTC. This encodes CASSDAGTSGKGRTYEQYF.